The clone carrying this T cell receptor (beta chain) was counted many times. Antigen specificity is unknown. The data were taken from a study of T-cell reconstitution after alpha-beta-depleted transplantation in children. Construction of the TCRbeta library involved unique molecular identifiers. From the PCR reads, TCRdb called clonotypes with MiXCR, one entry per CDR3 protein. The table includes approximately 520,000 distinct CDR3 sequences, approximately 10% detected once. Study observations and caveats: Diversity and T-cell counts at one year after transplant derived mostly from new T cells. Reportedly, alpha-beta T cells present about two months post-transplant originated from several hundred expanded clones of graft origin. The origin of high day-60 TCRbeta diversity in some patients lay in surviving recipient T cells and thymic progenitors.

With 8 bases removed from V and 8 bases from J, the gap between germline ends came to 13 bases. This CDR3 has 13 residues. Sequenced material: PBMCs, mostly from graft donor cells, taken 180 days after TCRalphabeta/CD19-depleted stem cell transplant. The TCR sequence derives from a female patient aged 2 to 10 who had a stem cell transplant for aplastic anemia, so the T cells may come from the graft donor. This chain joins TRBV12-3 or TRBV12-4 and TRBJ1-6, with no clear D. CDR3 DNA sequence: TGTGCCAGCGGCAAACTTCGGGATTCACCCCTCCACTTT. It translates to CASGKLRDSPLHF.